Presented here are 16 T cell receptor beta chains from one specimen sequenced in a study of shared clonotypes between healthy human individuals. This table comes from immunoSEQ multiplex PCR, and its TCRdb copy is limited to in-frame clones, with some not included. The table lists nearly 1 million clones, approximately 80% of them singletons, with approximately 1.5% in the top ten. The sequenced sample was memory CD4+ T cells sorted from blood. Subset specified: CD45RA-negative fraction. Every receptor here comes from a man aged 18 to 29 in good health.

The chain combines TRBV10-1 with TRBJ1-1, with TRBD1 as a possible D gene (5 bases). CDR1 is WNHNN and CDR2 is SYGVQD in the germline V gene (reference sequence). Between the trimmed V and J ends, which lost 5 bases and 1 base, there was a span of 14 bases. The CDR3 has 15 residues. CDR3 DNA: TGCGCCAGCAGTCCCCGGGGGGGTCCGAACACTGAAGCTTTCTTT. Translating it yields CASSPRGGPNTEAFF.

This clone has just one count. The V call is TRBV10-2, the J call TRBJ2-5, with TRBD2 identical over 13 bases. Trimming at V came to 6 bases and at J to 1 base, leaving 2 bases not matched to a gene. The CDR3 loop spans 15 amino acids. Germline V CDR1 and CDR2: WSHSY, SAAADI. CDR3 sequence reads: CASSWTSGSQETQYF. CDR3 nucleotide sequence: TGCGCCAGCAGCTGGACTAGCGGGAGCCAAGAGACCCAGTACTTC.

About this clone itself: This sample includes further DNA sequences coding for the same CDR3. This sequence joins TRBV5-1 and TRBJ2-7; unclear D gene. The V gene's germline CDR1 is SGHRS and CDR2 YFSETQ. Trimming took 0 bases from V and 1 from J, leaving 8 bases between them. The CDR3 is 14 amino acids. This CDR3 reads CASSLGAGSYEQYF. The CDR3 region has the DNA TGCGCCAGCAGCTTGGGAGCAGGTTCCTACGAGCAGTACTTC. The full variable domain, with the rest looked up from reference TRBV5-1 and TRBJ2-7, is KAGVTQTPRYLIKTRGQQVTLSCSPISGHRSVSWYQQTPGQGLQFLFEYFSETQRNKGNFPGRFSGRQFSNSRSEMNVSTLELGDSALYLCASSLGAGSYEQYFGPGTRLTVT.

This clone was observed a few times. V usage is TRBV30 and J usage is TRBJ1-2, with D possibly matching TRBD1 (5 bases). Germline CDR1 reads GTSNPN; CDR2 reads SVGIG (reference sequence). This CDR3 has 11 residues. V lost 7 bases, J lost 4 bases, and 10 bases lay in between. This chain's CDR3 is CAFGHSYGYTF. In DNA, the CDR3 is TGTGCCTTCGGACACTCCTATGGCTACACCTTC.

The chain carries TRBV18 and TRBJ2-3; D is possibly TRBD1 (6 bases). The CDR3 covers 15 residues. With 3 bases removed from V and 2 bases from J, the gap between germline ends came to 12 bases. Germline values: CDR1 KGHSH, CDR2 LQKENI. CDR3 protein: CASSPVGAVTDTQYF. The CDR3 nucleotides are TGTGCCAGCTCACCCGTGGGGGCGGTCACAGATACGCAGTATTTT.

The rearrangement links TRBV18 to TRBJ2-2; D uncertain. The CDR3 extends over 13 amino acids. Germline V gene sequence: CDR1 KGHSH, CDR2 LQKENI. Trimming shortened V by 3 bases and J by 11 bases, and 13 bases separated the two germline ends. CDR3 sequence (DNA): TGTGCCAGCTCACCCGCCGCGCGTGGAGAGCTGTTTTTT. Translation gives CASSPAARGELFF.

The chain is built from TRBV28 and TRBJ2-7; possible D gene TRBD1, 6 bases. V lost 3 bases and J lost 3, with 9 bases in between. CDR3 length: 13 residues. Germline CDR1 MDHEN, CDR2 SYDVKM. The CDR3 coding sequence is TGTGCCAGCAGTTTGTTACAGGGCTACGAGCAGTACTTC. Encoded protein: CASSLLQGYEQYF.

The chain links TRBV21-1 to TRBJ2-5; the listed D gene, TRBD2, was not tested against the DNA. TRBV21-1 is listed as a pseudogene. This CDR3 spans 14 amino acids. The CDR3 is CASRGGVREETQYF. DNA of the CDR3: TGTGCCAGCAGGGGCGGGGTTAGAGAAGAGACCCAGTACTTC.

The chain uses TRBV6-6 and TRBJ2-5, with D possibly TRBD1 on 6 matching bases. V was cut by 5 bases and J by 1 base, with 17 bases left in between. Germline CDR1 reads MNHNY; CDR2 reads SVGAGI (reference sequence). The length of the CDR3 is 16 residues. Here the CDR3 DNA reads TGTGCCAGCAGTCAACCCCGGACAGACACCCAAGAGACCCAGTACTTC. It encodes CASSQPRTDTQETQYF.

CDR3 in DNA: TGTGCCAGCAGTTTGCAAGCGGGAGCGGGCACCGGGGAGCTGTTTTTT. Residues: CASSLQAGAGTGELFF. The chain has TRBV6-5 and TRBJ2-2; 8 bases fit TRBD2. CDR1 and CDR2 from the germline V gene are MNHEY and SVGAGI. The ends lost 4 bases at V and 4 bases at J; junction bases unmatched: 8. The CDR3 is 16 residues long.

V is TRBV7-2 and J is TRBJ2-2, with D possibly TRBD1 on 5 matching bases. Trimming stripped 2 bases from V and 7 bases from J, with 11 bases between. Germline assignment: CDR1 SGHTA and CDR2 FQGNSA. The CDR3 totals 14 residues. CDR3: CASSLISGHGELFF. CDR3 bases: TGTGCCAGCAGCTTAATATCAGGGCACGGGGAGCTGTTTTTT.

The chain links TRBV5-1 to TRBJ2-5, with 8 nucleotides matching TRBD1. CDR1 is SGHRS, CDR2 YFSETQ, per germline. The CDR3 is 15 amino acids. J gave up 2 bases and V 4 bases, and 7 bases lay outside the gene matches. CDR3 DNA: TGCGCCAGCAGCGAACTACAGGGGGTACAAGAGACCCAGTACTTC. Translating it yields CASSELQGVQETQYF.

The V gene is TRBV6-1, the J gene TRBJ2-7; TRBD1 or TRBD2 may be the D gene (5 bases each). V shed 0 bases and J shed 8 bases, with 20 bases lying between them. The CDR3 sequence is 16 residues long. Looked up from germline, CDR1 is MNHNS and CDR2 is SASEGT. The CDR3 here is CASSEAGAGTYVKQYF. CDR3 nucleotide sequence: TGTGCCAGCAGTGAAGCAGGGGCAGGGACCTACGTAAAGCAGTACTTC.

The chain combines TRBV18 with TRBJ2-6, with unresolved D. V was pared by 1 base and J by 0 bases, with 4 bases between. This CDR3 has 15 residues. Germline lookup yields CDR1 KGHSH and CDR2 LQKENI. CDR3 nucleotides: TGTGCCAGCTCACCACGACTCTCTGGGGCCAACGTCCTGACTTTC. This translates into CASSPRLSGANVLTF.

In DNA, the CDR3 is TGTGCCAGTAGTATTGAGGGAGCAGCAGCTAGTTCCTACGAGCAGTACTTC. This translates into CASSIEGAAASSYEQYF. This chain connects TRBV19 to TRBJ2-7, with a weak D call TRBD2 (5 bases). This CDR3 has 17 amino acids. V lost 3 bases to trimming and J lost 1 base, with 19 bases between them. The germline V gene encodes CDR1 LNHDA and CDR2 SQIVND (reference sequence).

Remarks on this clone: Other nucleotide sequences from this sample produce the same CDR3. The V gene is TRBV7-2, the J gene TRBJ2-7; 7 bases map to TRBD1. CDR3 length: 14 residues. Looked up from germline, CDR1 is SGHTA and CDR2 is FQGNSA. V gave up 5 bases and J gave up 0 bases; unmatched junction bases: 4. In DNA form, the CDR3 reads TGTGCCAGCAGCGCTCGACAGGGCTCCTACGAGCAGTACTTC. This gives the protein CASSARQGSYEQYF. Complete variable domain (other parts from reference TRBV7-2 and TRBJ2-7): GAGVSQSPSNKVTEKGKDVELRCDPISGHTALYWYRQSLGQGLEFLIYFQGNSAPDKSGLPSDRFSAERTGGSVSTLTIQRTQQEDSAVYLCASSARQGSYEQYFGPGTRLTVT.